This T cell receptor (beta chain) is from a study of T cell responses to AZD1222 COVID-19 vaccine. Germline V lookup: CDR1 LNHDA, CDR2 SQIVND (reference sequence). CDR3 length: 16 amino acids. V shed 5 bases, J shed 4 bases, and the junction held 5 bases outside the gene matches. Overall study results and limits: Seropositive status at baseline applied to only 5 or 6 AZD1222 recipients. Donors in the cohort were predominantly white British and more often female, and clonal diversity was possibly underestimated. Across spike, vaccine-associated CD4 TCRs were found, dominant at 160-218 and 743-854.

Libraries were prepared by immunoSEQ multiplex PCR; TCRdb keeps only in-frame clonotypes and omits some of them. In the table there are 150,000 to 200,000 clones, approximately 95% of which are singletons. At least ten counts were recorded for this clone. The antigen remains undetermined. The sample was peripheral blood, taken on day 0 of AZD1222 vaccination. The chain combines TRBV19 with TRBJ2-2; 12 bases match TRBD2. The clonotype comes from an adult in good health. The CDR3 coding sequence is TGTGCCAGTAGTGGGCGACTAGCGGGAGCCACCGGGGAGCTGTTTTTT. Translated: CASSGRLAGATGELFF.